This entry lists 6 T cell receptor beta chains sequenced from one sample in a study of cytomegalovirus exposure and HLA in healthy donors. The PCR contained 60 Vbeta and 13 Jbeta primers. Clones were sequenced by immunoSEQ multiplex PCR, and TCRdb holds only the in-frame ones, with some missing. This table has approximately 130,000 clones, approximately 78% appearing once. The sequenced sample was PBMCs. The receptors derive from a woman in her fifties or sixties in good health and CMV-seropositive.

V usage is TRBV28 and J usage is TRBJ2-4, with a weak D call TRBD2 (6 bases). Germline CDR1 reads MDHEN; CDR2 reads SYDVKM. The CDR3 spans 16 residues. Trimming shortened V by 4 bases and J by 0 bases, and 13 bases separated the two germline ends. The CDR3 is CASSSQRALAKNIQYF. CDR3 bases: TGTGCCAGCAGTTCCCAGCGGGCCTTAGCCAAAAACATTCAGTACTTC.

The rearrangement uses TRBV5-1 and TRBJ1-1; D not certain. This CDR3 region has 15 residues. V shed 3 bases and J shed 2 bases, with 14 bases lying between them. Germline V gene lookup returns CDR1 SGHRS and CDR2 YFSETQ. This CDR3 reads CASSSEGRYNTEAFF. For the CDR3, the DNA is TGCGCCAGCAGCTCGGAAGGGAGGTACAACACTGAAGCTTTCTTT.

This clone was seen only once. CDR3 in amino acids: CSVFQGAAGELFF. In nucleotides, the CDR3 is TGCAGCGTATTTCAGGGGGCGGCCGGGGAGCTGTTTTTT. This chain links TRBV29-1 with TRBJ2-2, with TRBD1 matching over 8 bases. The CDR3 consists of 13 residues. The V segment lost 6 bases and the J segment 6 bases; nucleotides outside the gene matches: 6. Germline CDR1 and CDR2: SQVTM and ANQGSEA.

This chain connects TRBV18 to TRBJ2-2; TRBD1 agrees at 8 bases. Trimming at V came to 3 bases and at J to 2 bases, leaving 2 bases not matched to a gene. The CDR3 consists of 15 residues. The germline V gene has CDR1 KGHSH and CDR2 LQKENI. CDR3 bases: TGTGCCAGCTCACCGGGACAGGCAAACACCGGGGAGCTGTTTTTT. Amino acid sequence: CASSPGQANTGELFF.

This clone appeared once. V is TRBV6-5 and J is TRBJ1-4; no firm D call. The germline gives CDR1 MNHEY, CDR2 SVGAGI. Trimming removed 3 bases from V and 7 bases from J, with 15 bases in between. This CDR3 is built from 15 residues. CDR3 loop: CASSYSPAAGEKLFF. As DNA, the CDR3 is TGTGCCAGCAGTTATTCCCCTGCGGCCGGTGAAAAACTGTTTTTT.

The chain couples TRBV7-9 to TRBJ2-7, with a possible D match to TRBD1 (6 bases). The V end lost 5 bases, the J end lost 4 bases, and 18 bases lay between the germline ends. Germline CDR1 and CDR2: SEHNR and FQNEAQ (reference sequence). The CDR3 spans 15 residues. CDR3 nucleotide sequence: TGTGCCAGCAGCCTCACCGGGACACTCCCTTACGAGCAGTACTTC. Encoded protein: CASSLTGTLPYEQYF.